This passage covers 5 T cell receptor beta chains from one sample sequenced in a study of cytomegalovirus exposure and HLA in healthy donors. Primers: 60 Vbeta forward and 13 Jbeta reverse. Assay: immunoSEQ multiplex PCR; the TCRdb copy retains only in-frame clones and omits some. The sample yields 100,000 or so clones, about three quarters seen once. What was sequenced was PBMCs. These receptors were taken from a female donor in good health and CMV-seropositive.

The chain is built from TRBV6-5 and TRBJ1-5, with D perhaps TRBD1 (6 bases). The CDR3 has 13 residues. V was pared by 5 bases and J by 3 bases, with 8 bases between. CDR1 is MNHEY and CDR2 is SVGAGI in the germline V gene. CDR3 nucleotides: TGTGCCAGCAGTACAGGGCTCAATCAGCCCCAGCATTTT. It codes for CASSTGLNQPQHF.

V and J are TRBV28 and TRBJ2-7, with 7 bases identical to TRBD1. This CDR3 contains 14 residues. Unmatched junction bases numbered 5, after V lost 5 bases and J lost 1 base. The V gene's germline CDR1 is MDHEN and CDR2 SYDVKM. The DNA of the CDR3 is TGTGCCAGCAGTGGGACAGCCTCTTCCTACGAGCAGTACTTC. Its protein is CASSGTASSYEQYF.

The V and J genes are TRBV16 and TRBJ1-4; possible D gene TRBD1, 6 bases. Trimming cost V 0 bases and J 8 bases, with 13 bases left between them. The CDR3 spans 15 residues. Germline CDR1 and CDR2: KGHSY and FQNENV. The CDR3 region is CASSQSGTPTEKLFF. DNA of the CDR3: TGTGCCAGCAGCCAATCCGGGACACCAACCGAAAAACTGTTTTTT. Supplemented by reference TRBV16 and TRBJ1-4, the full variable domain reads GEEVAQTPKHLVRGEGQKAKLYCAPIKGHSYVFWYQQVLKNEFKFLISFQNENVFDETGMPKERFSAKCLPNSPCSLEIQATKLEDSAVYFCASSQSGTPTEKLFFGSGTQLSVL.

This chain connects TRBV19 to TRBJ1-2, with 9 positions matching TRBD1. With V trimmed by 5 bases and J by 4 bases, 8 bases remained unmatched. Germline V CDR1 and CDR2: LNHDA, SQIVND (reference sequence). The CDR3 has 15 residues. CDR3 sequence reads: CASSPLRDRAYGYTF. The CDR3 DNA reads as TGTGCCAGTAGTCCTCTCCGGGACAGGGCCTATGGCTACACCTTC.

The chain uses TRBV7-3 and TRBJ1-1; a possible D gene is TRBD1 (6 bases). The CDR3 has 16 amino acids. V lost 2 bases to trimming and J lost 0 bases, with 13 bases between them. Germline V gene sequence: CDR1 SGHTA, CDR2 FQGTGA. CDR3 in DNA: TGTGCCAGCAGCTTAGCCGCAGGGGCCGTGAACACTGAAGCTTTCTTT. This gives the protein CASSLAAGAVNTEAFF. Using reference TRBV7-3 and TRBJ1-1 for the parts outside the CDR3, the full variable domain is GAGVSQTPSNKVTEKGKYVELRCDPISGHTALYWYRQSLGQGPEFLIYFQGTGAADDSGLPNDRFFAVRPEGSVSTLKIQRTERGDSAVYLCASSLAAGAVNTEAFFGQGTRLTVV.